The rows below give T cell receptor beta chains drawn from one sample of a study of T cells in Graves' hyperthyroidism and ophthalmopathy. TCRdb re-derived calls from the multiplex PCR reads in MiXCR, one entry per CDR3 protein. The data hold roughly 350,000 distinct CDR3 sequences, with roughly 14% observed a single time. Sequenced material: blood. The origin of the receptors is a woman in her 30s with Graves' hyperthyroidism. The CDR3 runs from the conserved cysteine through the conserved F or W. D genes are given only for firm matches. A clone size is listed for some rows: how often the clone was seen (once, few, many), or a class if it is expanded.

- many TRBJ2-1 TRBV28 TGTGCCAGCAGTACATCTATCCTCCAGCGGAGCTACAATGAGCAGTTCTTC CASSTSILQRSYNEQFF
- - TRBJ1-4 TRBV3-1 TGTGCCAGCAGCCAGGGCTTGGAGACAGCAGTAACTAATGAAAAACTGTTTTTT CASSQGLETAVTNEKLFF
TRBD2 many TRBJ2-2 TRBV6-6 TGTGCCAGCAGTTACAGTCCACCGGGGACTAGCGTTACCGGGGAGCTGTTTTTT CASSYSPPGTSVTGELFF
TRBD2 - TRBJ2-1 TRBV28 TGTGCCAGCAGTCTACTAGCGGGAGGGTCTGAGCAGTTCTTC CASSLLAGGSEQFF
TRBD1 many TRBJ2-7 TRBV6-2/TRBV6-3 TGTGCCAGCAGTACCGGGACAGGGTTTCGTCTCGAGCAGTACTTC CASSTGTGFRLEQYF
TRBD1 few TRBJ1-1 TRBV29-1 TGCAGCGTCCCCCAGGGGGGCCTAATGAACACTGAAGCTTTCTTT CSVPQGGLMNTEAFF
TRBD2 many TRBJ2-3 TRBV24-1 TGTGCCACCAGTCACCGGACTAGCGGGAGGACAGATACGCAGTATTTT CATSHRTSGRTDTQYF
TRBD2 - TRBJ2-3 TRBV30 TGTGCCTGGAGTCCCCCGCCGACTAGCGGGAGAGGCGGTACAGATACGCAGTATTTT CAWSPPPTSGRGGTDTQYF
- many TRBJ1-4 TRBV5-6 TGTGCCAGCAGCTTGGAGCGGCTTCGGGACGATAATGAAAAACTGTTTTTT CASSLERLRDDNEKLFF
- many TRBJ1-1 TRBV11-2 TGTGCCAGCAGCTTGTTTCAGGGTGGAGCTTTCTTT CASSLFQGGAFF
TRBD1 - TRBJ1-2 TRBV9 TGTGCCAGCAGCCCCCACACAGGGGGCGCAGGCTACACCTTC CASSPHTGGAGYTF
- - TRBJ2-7 TRBV11-2 TGTGCCAGCAGCAAGGCCTCAGGGGCGCGAAACTACGAGCAGTACTTC CASSKASGARNYEQYF
TRBD1 many TRBJ1-1 TRBV6-1 TGTGCCAGCATCCACAGGGGGGACACTGAAGCTTTCTTT CASIHRGDTEAFF
TRBD1 - TRBJ2-3 TRBV5-5 TGTGCCAGCAGCTCCCCACAGGGGCGAACAGATACGCAGTATTTT CASSSPQGRTDTQYF
TRBD1 - TRBJ1-2 TRBV25-1 TGTGCCAGCAGTGTCGGGACAGGCTATGGCTACACCTTC CASSVGTGYGYTF
TRBD1 once TRBJ1-1 TRBV5-1 TGCGCCAGCAGCTTGCGCAGGGGGCTCGGCATGAACACTGAAGCTTTCTTT CASSLRRGLGMNTEAFF